This entry concerns a single TCR beta chain. The data are from a study of blood T cell repertoires in COVID-19. Source study methods: Reference gene primer amplification gave nucleated cell count estimates. The assay was immunoSEQ multiplex PCR, and TCRdb's table has in-frame clones only and misses some. V and J calls and clone size are as listed in that table; D and trimming were resolved from the DNA. The sample carries about 250,000 clones, around 87% recorded once. This CDR3 comprises 14 residues. The V segment lost 9 bases and the J segment 6 bases; nucleotides outside the gene matches: 7. Germline CDR1 is MNHEY and CDR2 is SMNVEV (reference sequence). The cohort comprised adults aged about 18 to 100 years residing in under 25 US areas. Clinical histories supplied by participants themselves formed the basis of cohort assignment.

Input material: PBMCs or T cells enriched from blood (not recorded which). The chain couples TRBV27 to TRBJ2-2, with 10 bases matching TRBD2. This clonotype was sampled from a woman in her 30s with acute COVID-19. The CDR3 loop is CASTSAGGAGELFF. The DNA of the CDR3 is TGTGCCAGTACTTCAGCGGGAGGGGCCGGGGAGCTGTTTTTT.